One sample yielded the 11 T cell receptor beta chains listed below, sequenced in a study of T cells after yellow fever vaccination. TCRdb recomputed calls from the 5' RACE reads with MiXCR, one row per CDR3 protein. Of fewer than 450,000 distinct CDR3 sequences listed, 3% to 4.5% are singletons. Sample: PBMCs, taken 5 days after the yellow fever booster vaccination. These receptors were taken from a man between 18 and 29 years old who received the YFV17D yellow fever vaccine.

This clonotype has more than one count but fewer than ten. The chain carries TRBV29-1 and TRBJ2-2, with TRBD1 matching over 11 bases. The length of the CDR3 is 15 residues. Germline lookup yields CDR1 SQVTM and CDR2 ANQGSEA. Trimming took 6 bases from V and 1 from J; bases not matched to a gene: 4. The CDR3 DNA follows: TGCAGCGTGCGGGGACAGGGGGGGAACACCGGGGAGCTGTTTTTT. This gives the protein CSVRGQGGNTGELFF.

This clonotype was counted ten times or more. V is TRBV4-2 and J is TRBJ2-5; D is unclear. CDR3 length equals 13 residues. The V gene's germline CDR1 is LGHNA and CDR2 YNFKEQ. V was shortened by 0 bases and J by 5 bases, with 7 bases between the two germline ends. This CDR3 reads CASSQDGRETQYF. In DNA form, the CDR3 reads TGTGCCAGCAGCCAAGACGGACGGGAGACCCAGTACTTC.

The V and J genes are TRBV12-3 or TRBV12-4 and TRBJ1-1, with D possibly matching TRBD1 (5 bases). The V gene lost 3 bases and the J gene lost 8 bases, with 10 bases spanning the gap. The CDR3 length is 12 residues. The CDR3 region has the DNA TGTGCCAGCAGTTTCAATGGGGCAGAAGCTTTCTTT. Translated: CASSFNGAEAFF.

This clonotype was seen more than once but under ten times. The V and J genes are TRBV7-6 and TRBJ2-1, with TRBD2 as a possible D gene (6 bases). V was pared by 1 base and J by 2 bases, with 12 bases between. The CDR3 totals 16 residues. Looked up from germline, CDR1 is SGHVS and CDR2 is FNYEAQ. In DNA form, the CDR3 reads TGTGCCAGCAGCTTAGGGGCGGGATACACCTACAATGAGCAGTTCTTC. Protein sequence: CASSLGAGYTYNEQFF. Variable domain in full (rest from reference TRBV7-6 and TRBJ2-1): GAGVSQSPRYKVTKRGQDVALRCDPISGHVSLYWYRQALGQGPEFLTYFNYEAQQDKSGLPNDRFSAERPEGSISTLTIQRTEQRDSAMYRCASSLGAGYTYNEQFFGPGTRLTVL.

This clonotype has a handful of counts. The J gene is TRBJ2-7, the V gene TRBV12-3 or TRBV12-4, with D uncertain. The V and J ends lost 7 bases and 9 bases respectively, with 22 bases between them. This CDR3 spans 14 amino acids. CDR3 protein: CASTLDTPLLPQYF. CDR3 coding DNA: TGTGCCAGCACCCTAGACACCCCGTTGTTGCCGCAGTACTTC.

This clonotype was counted a few times. This chain joins TRBV20-1 and TRBJ1-6; TRBD1 aligns across 7 bases. Germline CDR1 reads DFQATT; CDR2 reads SNEGSKA (reference sequence). The CDR3 is 17 residues long. V shed 3 bases, J shed 0 bases, and the junction held 8 bases outside the gene matches. The CDR3 is CSASGQATSSYNSPLHF. CDR3 sequence (DNA): TGCAGTGCTAGTGGACAGGCTACGAGCTCCTATAATTCACCCCTCCACTTT.

The V call is TRBV4-2, the J call TRBJ1-5; D is possibly TRBD1 (5 bases). The ends were cut back, 0 bases at V and 6 bases at J, with 15 bases in the middle. Germline CDR1 LGHNA, CDR2 YNFKEQ. This CDR3 comprises 16 residues. For the CDR3, the DNA is TGTGCCAGCAGCCAAGATCTGGGAGGTCAGGGTCAGCCCCAGCATTTT. This translates into CASSQDLGGQGQPQHF.

This clonotype was counted a few times. The chain is built from TRBV9 and TRBJ2-6; tentatively, D is TRBD1 or TRBD2 (5 bases each). This CDR3 is 16 amino acids long. CDR1 and CDR2 (germline): SGDLS, YYNGEE. V was clipped by 4 bases and J by 0 bases, with 11 bases between them. As DNA, the CDR3 is TGTGCCAGCAGCCGAGGGGTAGACTCTGGGGCCAACGTCCTGACTTTC. Its translation is CASSRGVDSGANVLTF.

This clonotype was found many times. The chain joins TRBV10-3 to TRBJ2-1, with TRBD2 identical over 9 bases. CDR1 is ENHRY, CDR2 SYGVKD, per germline. This CDR3 has 16 amino acids. J was trimmed by 8 bases and V by 4 bases; bases with no gene match: 12. The CDR3: CAISVSAGGPIHEQFF. The CDR3 DNA reads TGTGCCATCAGTGTATCTGCGGGGGGGCCGATCCATGAGCAGTTCTTC.

This clonotype was recorded at least ten times. The rearrangement joins TRBV2 to TRBJ2-1; 12 bases are shared with TRBD2. The CDR3 is 14 amino acids. Unmatched junction bases numbered 10, after V lost 10 bases and J lost 9 bases. CDR1 is SNHLY and CDR2 is FYNNEI in the germline V gene. The CDR3 sequence: CAIIWTSGDVEQFF. CDR3 bases: TGTGCCATAATATGGACTAGCGGGGACGTTGAGCAGTTCTTC.

This clonotype was detected a few times. The V gene is TRBV7-3, the J gene TRBJ2-3; D perhaps matches TRBD1 (6 bases). Trimming shortened V by 3 bases and J by 6 bases, and 19 bases separated the two germline ends. Per the germline V gene, CDR1 is SGHTA and CDR2 is FQGTGA. The CDR3 length is 16 residues. The CDR3 spells CASSFSGARVWDTQYF. As DNA, the CDR3 is TGTGCCAGCAGCTTCTCAGGGGCTAGGGTTTGGGATACGCAGTATTTT.